Presented here are 5 T cell receptor beta chains from one specimen sequenced in a study of T cells in Graves' hyperthyroidism and ophthalmopathy. TCR beta CDR3 regions were amplified from RNA transcripts. Carried out on the TCR CDR3, a first-round RT-PCR used the HTBI primer set. MiXCR, run by TCRdb on the multiplex PCR reads, gives a single entry per CDR3 protein. The sample records approximately 600,000 distinct CDR3 sequences, approximately 15% being singletons. The sequenced material came from blood. The source of these receptors is a woman between 18 and 30 years old with Graves' ophthalmopathy.

This clonotype was detected many times. The chain joins TRBV6-1 to TRBJ2-7; TRBD2 matches 9 bases. Germline V gives CDR1 MNHNS, CDR2 SASEGT. The V segment lost 5 bases and the J segment 6 bases; nucleotides outside the gene matches: 11. The CDR3 covers 15 residues. The CDR3 reads CASSYPSGGRVEQYF. CDR3 sequence (DNA): TGTGCCAGCAGTTACCCCTCGGGCGGGAGGGTCGAGCAGTACTTC.

J is TRBJ2-1 and V is TRBV2; 8 nucleotides match TRBD2. The CDR3 totals 12 residues. Germline CDR1 reads SNHLY; CDR2 reads FYNNEI. V shed 8 bases and J 10 bases; nucleotides not matched to a gene: 7. Here the CDR3 DNA reads TGTGCCAGCGGGGAGCTAGCGGGCGAGCAGTTCTTC. This sequence encodes CASGELAGEQFF.

This clonotype has at least ten counts. This chain joins TRBV27 and TRBJ2-5; 8 bases line up with TRBD2. The CDR3 runs to 14 residues. J lost 5 bases, V lost 4 bases, and 6 bases had no gene match. The V gene's germline CDR1 is MNHEY and CDR2 SMNVEV (reference sequence). Written as DNA, the CDR3 is TGTGCCAGCAGTTCCTCGGGGGGGCACGAGACCCAGTACTTC. It specifies CASSSSGGHETQYF.

This clonotype was found many times. The genes are TRBV7-9 and TRBJ2-7, with D perhaps matching TRBD1 or TRBD2 (5 bases each). The CDR3 covers 15 residues. Trimming took 0 bases from V and 4 from J, leaving 13 bases between them. Germline V lookup: CDR1 SEHNR, CDR2 FQNEAQ (reference sequence). This chain's CDR3 is CASSLAAAGSYEQYF. For the CDR3, the DNA is TGTGCCAGCAGCTTAGCGGCGGCAGGGAGTTACGAGCAGTACTTC.

In its sample, this clonotype was seen many times. The CDR3, as DNA: TGTGCCAGCAGTGAACAGGCGACAGGGGTCCAAGAGACCCAGTACTTC. Amino acids: CASSEQATGVQETQYF. The V call is TRBV6-1, the J call TRBJ2-5; TRBD1 aligns across 8 bases. This CDR3 spans 16 amino acids. CDR1 MNHNS and CDR2 SASEGT come from the germline V gene. Trimming at V came to 2 bases and at J to 1 base, leaving 6 bases not matched to a gene.